The present TCR beta chain was sequenced within a study of response to subunit inactivated influenza vaccine. Notes on the study in general: The authors suggested that every seasonal influenza vaccination recruits few new T cells.

The table lists this clonotype with a few counts. Its antigen remains unknown. Via MiXCR, TCRdb re-called the RT-PCR reads, giving one row per CDR3 protein. The table has 450,000 to 550,000 distinct CDR3 sequences, roughly 23% seen once. CDR1 GTSNPN and CDR2 SVGIG come from the germline V gene (reference sequence). V shed 3 bases and J shed 3 bases, with 16 bases lying between them. CDR3 size: 15 residues. The rearrangement links TRBV30 to TRBJ2-3; D possibly corresponds to TRBD1 (6 bases). This material consisted of CD4+ T cells sorted from PBMCs, taken around 5 days after vaccination. This sequence was found in a man aged 45-60 years who received an inactivated influenza vaccine. As DNA, the CDR3 is TGTGCCTGGAGAAAAACAGGGAGTTGGACAGATACGCAGTATTTT. Translation gives CAWRKTGSWTDTQYF.